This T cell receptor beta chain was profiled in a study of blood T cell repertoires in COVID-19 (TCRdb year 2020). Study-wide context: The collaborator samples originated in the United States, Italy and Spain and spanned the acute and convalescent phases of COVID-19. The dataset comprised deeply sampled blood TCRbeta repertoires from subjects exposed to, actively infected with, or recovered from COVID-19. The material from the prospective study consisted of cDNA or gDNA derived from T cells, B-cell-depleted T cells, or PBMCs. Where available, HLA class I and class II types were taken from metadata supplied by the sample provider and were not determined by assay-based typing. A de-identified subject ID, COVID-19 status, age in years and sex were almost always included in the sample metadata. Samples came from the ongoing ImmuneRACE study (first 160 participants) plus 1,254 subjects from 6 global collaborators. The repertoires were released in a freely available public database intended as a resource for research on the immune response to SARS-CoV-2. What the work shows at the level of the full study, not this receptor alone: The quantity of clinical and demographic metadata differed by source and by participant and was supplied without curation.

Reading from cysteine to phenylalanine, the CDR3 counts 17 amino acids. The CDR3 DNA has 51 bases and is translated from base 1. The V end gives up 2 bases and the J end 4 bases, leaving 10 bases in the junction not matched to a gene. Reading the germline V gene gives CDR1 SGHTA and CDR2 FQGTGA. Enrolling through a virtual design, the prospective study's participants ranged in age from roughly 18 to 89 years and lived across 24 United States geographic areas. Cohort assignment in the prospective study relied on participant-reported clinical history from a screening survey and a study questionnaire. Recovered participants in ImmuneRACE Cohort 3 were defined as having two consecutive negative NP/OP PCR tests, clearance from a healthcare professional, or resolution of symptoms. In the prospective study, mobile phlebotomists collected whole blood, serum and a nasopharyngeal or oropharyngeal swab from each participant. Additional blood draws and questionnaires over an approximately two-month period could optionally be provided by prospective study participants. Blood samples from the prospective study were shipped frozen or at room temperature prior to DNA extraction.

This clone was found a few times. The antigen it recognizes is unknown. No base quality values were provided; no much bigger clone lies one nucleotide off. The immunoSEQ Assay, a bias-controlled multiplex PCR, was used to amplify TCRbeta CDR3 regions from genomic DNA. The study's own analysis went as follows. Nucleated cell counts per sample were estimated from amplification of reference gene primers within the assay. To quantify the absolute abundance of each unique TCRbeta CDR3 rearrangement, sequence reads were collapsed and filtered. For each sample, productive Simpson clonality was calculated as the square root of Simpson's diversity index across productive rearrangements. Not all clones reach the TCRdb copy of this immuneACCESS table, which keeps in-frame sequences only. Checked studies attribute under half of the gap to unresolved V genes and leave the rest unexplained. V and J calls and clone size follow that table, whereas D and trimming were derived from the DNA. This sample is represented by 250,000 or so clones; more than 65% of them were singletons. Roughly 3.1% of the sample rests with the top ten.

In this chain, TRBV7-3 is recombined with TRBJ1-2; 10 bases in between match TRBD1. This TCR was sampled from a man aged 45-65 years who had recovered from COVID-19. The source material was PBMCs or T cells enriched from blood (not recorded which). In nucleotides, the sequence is TGTGCCAGCAGCTTACCGGGACAGGGGCGGGTTGGCTATGGCTACACCTTC. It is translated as CASSLPGQGRVGYGYTF.